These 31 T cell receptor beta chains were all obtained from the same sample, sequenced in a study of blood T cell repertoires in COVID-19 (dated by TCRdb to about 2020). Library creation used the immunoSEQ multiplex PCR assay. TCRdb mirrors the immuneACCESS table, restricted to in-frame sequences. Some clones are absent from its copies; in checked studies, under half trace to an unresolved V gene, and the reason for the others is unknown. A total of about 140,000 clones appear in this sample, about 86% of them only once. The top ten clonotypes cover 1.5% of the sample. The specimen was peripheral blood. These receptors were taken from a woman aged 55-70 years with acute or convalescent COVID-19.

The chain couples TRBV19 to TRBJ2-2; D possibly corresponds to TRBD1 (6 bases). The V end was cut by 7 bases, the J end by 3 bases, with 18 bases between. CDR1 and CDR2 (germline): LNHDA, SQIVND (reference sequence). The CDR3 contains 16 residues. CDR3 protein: CASNPSRRGYTGELFF. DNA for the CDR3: TGTGCCAGTAACCCATCCCGCAGGGGTTACACCGGGGAGCTGTTTTTT.

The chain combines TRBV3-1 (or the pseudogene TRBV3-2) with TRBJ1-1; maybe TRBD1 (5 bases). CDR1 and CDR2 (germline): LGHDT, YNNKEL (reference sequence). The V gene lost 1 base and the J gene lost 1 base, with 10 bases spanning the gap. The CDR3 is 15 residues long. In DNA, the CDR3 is TGTGCCAGCAGCCAAGGTGCCGGGGGGAACACTGAAGCTTTCTTT. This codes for CASSQGAGGNTEAFF.

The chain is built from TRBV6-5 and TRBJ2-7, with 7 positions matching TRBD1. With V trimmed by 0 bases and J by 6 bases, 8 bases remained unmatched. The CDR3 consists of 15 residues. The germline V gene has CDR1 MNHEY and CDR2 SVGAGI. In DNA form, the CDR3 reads TGTGCCAGCAGTTACTCTAGGACAGGTCCTTCCGAGCAGTACTTC. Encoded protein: CASSYSRTGPSEQYF.

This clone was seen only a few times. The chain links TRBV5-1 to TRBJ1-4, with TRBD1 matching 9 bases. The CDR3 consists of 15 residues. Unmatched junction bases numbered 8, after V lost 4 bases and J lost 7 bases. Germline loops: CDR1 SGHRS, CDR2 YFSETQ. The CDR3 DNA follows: TGCGCCAGCAGCAGAGAGACAGGGGGGATTGAAAAACTGTTTTTT. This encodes CASSRETGGIEKLFF.

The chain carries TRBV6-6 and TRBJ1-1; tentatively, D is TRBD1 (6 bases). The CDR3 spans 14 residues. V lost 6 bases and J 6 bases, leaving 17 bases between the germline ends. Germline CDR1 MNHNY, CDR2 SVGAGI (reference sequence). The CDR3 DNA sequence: TGTGCCAGCAGGCTCCGACAGGCGGTGTCTGAAGCTTTCTTT. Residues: CASRLRQAVSEAFF.

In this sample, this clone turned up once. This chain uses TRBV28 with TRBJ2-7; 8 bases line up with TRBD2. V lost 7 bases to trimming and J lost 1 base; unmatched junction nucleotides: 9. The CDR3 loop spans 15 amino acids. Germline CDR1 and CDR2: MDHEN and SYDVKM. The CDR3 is CASTSFRGGSYEQYF. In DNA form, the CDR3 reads TGTGCCAGCACCTCATTTCGGGGGGGATCCTACGAGCAGTACTTC.

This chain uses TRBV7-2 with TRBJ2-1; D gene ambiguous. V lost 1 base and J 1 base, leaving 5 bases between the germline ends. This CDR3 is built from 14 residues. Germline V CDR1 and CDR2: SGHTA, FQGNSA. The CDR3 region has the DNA TGTGCCAGCAGCTTAGTCAGATCCTACAATGAGCAGTTCTTC. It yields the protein CASSLVRSYNEQFF.

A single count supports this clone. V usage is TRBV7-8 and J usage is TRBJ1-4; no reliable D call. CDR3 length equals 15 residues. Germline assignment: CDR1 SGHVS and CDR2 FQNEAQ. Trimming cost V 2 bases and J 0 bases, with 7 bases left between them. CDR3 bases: TGTGCCAGCAGCTTACGGGTTGCAACTAATGAAAAACTGTTTTTT. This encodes CASSLRVATNEKLFF.

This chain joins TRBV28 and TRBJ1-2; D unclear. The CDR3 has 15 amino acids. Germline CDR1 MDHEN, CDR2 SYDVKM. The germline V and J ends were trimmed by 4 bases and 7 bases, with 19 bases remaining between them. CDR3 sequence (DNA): TGTGCCAGCAGTTCCTCTCCGAGGGTGTTCGGTGGCTACACCTTC. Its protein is CASSSSPRVFGGYTF.

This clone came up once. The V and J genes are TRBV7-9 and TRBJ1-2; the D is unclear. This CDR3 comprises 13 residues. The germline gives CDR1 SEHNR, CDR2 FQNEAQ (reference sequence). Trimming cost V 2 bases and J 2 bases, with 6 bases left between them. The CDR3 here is CASSLYGNYGYTF. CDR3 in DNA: TGTGCCAGCAGCTTATACGGGAACTATGGCTACACCTTC.

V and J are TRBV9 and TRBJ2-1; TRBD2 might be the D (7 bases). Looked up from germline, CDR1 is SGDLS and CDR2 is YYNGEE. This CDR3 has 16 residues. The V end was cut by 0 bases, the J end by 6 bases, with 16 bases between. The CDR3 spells CASSVGHGGLGNEQFF. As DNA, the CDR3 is TGTGCCAGCAGCGTAGGACACGGGGGGCTAGGCAATGAGCAGTTCTTC.

The CDR3 nucleotides are TGTGCCAGCAGCGAAAGGACAGGGATAGAAGAAGGCTACACCTTC. Amino acid sequence: CASSERTGIEEGYTF. The V and J genes are TRBV11-2 and TRBJ1-2; 8 positions agree with TRBD1. J was trimmed by 8 bases and V by 5 bases; bases with no gene match: 13. Per germline, CDR1 SGHAT and CDR2 FQNNGV. This CDR3 has 15 residues.

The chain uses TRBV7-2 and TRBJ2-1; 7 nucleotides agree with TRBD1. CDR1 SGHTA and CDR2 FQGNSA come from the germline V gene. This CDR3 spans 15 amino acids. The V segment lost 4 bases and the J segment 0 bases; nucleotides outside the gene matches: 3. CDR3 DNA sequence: TGTGCCAGCAGCTCGGACAGGAGCTCCTACAATGAGCAGTTCTTC. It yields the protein CASSSDRSSYNEQFF.

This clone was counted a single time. The CDR3 DNA reads TGTGCCAGTAGTATCATCGGGGAAGAAAATTCACCCCTCCACTTT. It specifies CASSIIGEENSPLHF. This chain connects TRBV19 to TRBJ1-6; D is uncertain. Trimming took 3 bases from V and 7 from J, leaving 13 bases between them. The germline V gene encodes CDR1 LNHDA and CDR2 SQIVND (reference sequence). CDR3 size: 15 residues.

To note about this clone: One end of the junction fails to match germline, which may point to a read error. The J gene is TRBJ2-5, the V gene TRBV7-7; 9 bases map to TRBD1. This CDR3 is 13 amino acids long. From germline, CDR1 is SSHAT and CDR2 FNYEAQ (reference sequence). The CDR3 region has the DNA TGTGCTAGCAGCTTCGACAGGGGGGAGACCCAGTACTTC. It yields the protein CASSFDRGETQYF.

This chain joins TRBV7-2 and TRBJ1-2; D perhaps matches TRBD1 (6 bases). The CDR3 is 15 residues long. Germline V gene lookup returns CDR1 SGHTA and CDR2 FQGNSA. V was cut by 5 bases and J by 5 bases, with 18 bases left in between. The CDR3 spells CASSRSPRGEYGYTF. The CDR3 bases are TGTGCCAGCAGCCGCAGCCCCAGGGGAGAATATGGCTACACCTTC.

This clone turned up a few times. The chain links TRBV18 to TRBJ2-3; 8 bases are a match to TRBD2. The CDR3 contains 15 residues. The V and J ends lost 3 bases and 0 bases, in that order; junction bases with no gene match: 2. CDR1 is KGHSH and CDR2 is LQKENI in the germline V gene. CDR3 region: CASSPSSGSTDTQYF. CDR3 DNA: TGTGCCAGCTCACCCTCTAGCGGGAGCACAGATACGCAGTATTTT.

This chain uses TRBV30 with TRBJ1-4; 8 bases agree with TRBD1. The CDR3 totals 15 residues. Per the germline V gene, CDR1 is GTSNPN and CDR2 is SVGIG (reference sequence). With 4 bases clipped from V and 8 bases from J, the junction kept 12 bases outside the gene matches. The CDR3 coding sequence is TGTGCCTGGAACCTAGGACAGGGTAGTGGCGAAAAACTGTTTTTT. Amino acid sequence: CAWNLGQGSGEKLFF.

Written as DNA, the CDR3 is TGTGCCAGCAGCCCCCAGGTCCATGAGCAGTTCTTC. Its protein is CASSPQVHEQFF. The chain recombines TRBV7-2 with TRBJ2-1; D is unclear. The CDR3 extends over 12 amino acids. V dropped 5 bases and J dropped 8 bases, with 10 bases sitting between them. CDR1 and CDR2 from the germline V gene are SGHTA and FQGNSA. The full variable domain, with the rest looked up from reference TRBV7-2 and TRBJ2-1, is GAGVSQSPSNKVTEKGKDVELRCDPISGHTALYWYRQSLGQGLEFLIYFQGNSAPDKSGLPSDRFSAERTGGSVSTLTIQRTQQEDSAVYLCASSPQVHEQFFGPGTRLTVL.

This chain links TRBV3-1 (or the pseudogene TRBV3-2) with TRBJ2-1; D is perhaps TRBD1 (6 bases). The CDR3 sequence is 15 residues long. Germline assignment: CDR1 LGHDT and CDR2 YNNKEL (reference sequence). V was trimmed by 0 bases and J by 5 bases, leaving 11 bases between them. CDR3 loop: CASSQDRGLHNEQFF. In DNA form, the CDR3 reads TGTGCCAGCAGCCAAGACAGGGGTCTCCACAATGAGCAGTTCTTC.

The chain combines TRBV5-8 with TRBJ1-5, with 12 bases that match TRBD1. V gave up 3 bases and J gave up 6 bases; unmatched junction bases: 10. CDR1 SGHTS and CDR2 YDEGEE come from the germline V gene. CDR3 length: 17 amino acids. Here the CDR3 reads CASSWSGGQGAGQPQHF. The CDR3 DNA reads TGTGCCAGCAGCTGGAGCGGGGGACAGGGGGCCGGTCAGCCCCAGCATTTT.

CDR3 sequence: CASSPPLDSGNTIYF. In nucleotides, the CDR3 is TGCGCCAGCAGCCCCCCCCTAGACTCTGGAAACACCATATATTTT. The chain links TRBV5-1 to TRBJ1-3; no reliable D call. There are 15 residues in the CDR3. Germline CDR1 is SGHRS and CDR2 is YFSETQ. V lost 4 bases, J lost 0 bases, and 11 bases lay in between. Using reference TRBV5-1 and TRBJ1-3 for the parts outside the CDR3, the full variable domain is KAGVTQTPRYLIKTRGQQVTLSCSPISGHRSVSWYQQTPGQGLQFLFEYFSETQRNKGNFPGRFSGRQFSNSRSEMNVSTLELGDSALYLCASSPPLDSGNTIYFGEGSWLTVV.

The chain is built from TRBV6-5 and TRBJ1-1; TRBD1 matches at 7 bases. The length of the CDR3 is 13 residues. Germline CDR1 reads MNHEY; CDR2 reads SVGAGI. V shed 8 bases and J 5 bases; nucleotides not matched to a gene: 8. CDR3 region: CASSQGVGTEAFF. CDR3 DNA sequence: TGTGCCAGCTCCCAGGGGGTTGGAACTGAAGCTTTCTTT.

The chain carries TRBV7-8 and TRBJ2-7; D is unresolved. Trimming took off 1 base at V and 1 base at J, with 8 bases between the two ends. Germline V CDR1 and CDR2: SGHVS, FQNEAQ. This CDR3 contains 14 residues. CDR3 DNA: TGTGCCAGCAGCTTAGAGGTCAGGTCCTACGAGCAGTACTTC. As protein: CASSLEVRSYEQYF.

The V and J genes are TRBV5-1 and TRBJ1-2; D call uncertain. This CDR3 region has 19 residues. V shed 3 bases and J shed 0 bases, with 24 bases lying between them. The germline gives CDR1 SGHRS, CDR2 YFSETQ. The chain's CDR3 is CASSWIVGSGHTSNYGYTF. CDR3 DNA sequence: TGCGCCAGCAGCTGGATTGTGGGGAGCGGGCACACCTCTAACTATGGCTACACCTTC. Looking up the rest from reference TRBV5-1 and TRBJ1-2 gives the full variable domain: KAGVTQTPRYLIKTRGQQVTLSCSPISGHRSVSWYQQTPGQGLQFLFEYFSETQRNKGNFPGRFSGRQFSNSRSEMNVSTLELGDSALYLCASSWIVGSGHTSNYGYTFGSGTRLTVV.

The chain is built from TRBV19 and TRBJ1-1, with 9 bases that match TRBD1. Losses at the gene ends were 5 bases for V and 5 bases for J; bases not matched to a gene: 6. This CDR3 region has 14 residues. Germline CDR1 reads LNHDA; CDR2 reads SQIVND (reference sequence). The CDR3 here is CASSPGQGRTEAFF. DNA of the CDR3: TGTGCCAGTAGTCCTGGACAGGGGCGGACTGAAGCTTTCTTT. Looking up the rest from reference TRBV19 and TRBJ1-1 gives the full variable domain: DGGITQSPKYLFRKEGQNVTLSCEQNLNHDAMYWYRQDPGQGLRLIYYSQIVNDFQKGDIAEGYSVSREKKESFPLTVTSAQKNPTAFYLCASSPGQGRTEAFFGQGTRLTVV.

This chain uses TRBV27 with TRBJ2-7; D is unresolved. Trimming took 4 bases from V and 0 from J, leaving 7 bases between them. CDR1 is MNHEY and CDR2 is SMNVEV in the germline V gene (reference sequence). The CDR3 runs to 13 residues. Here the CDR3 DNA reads TGTGCCAGCAGTTCCTTGAGCTCCTACGAGCAGTACTTC. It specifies CASSSLSSYEQYF.

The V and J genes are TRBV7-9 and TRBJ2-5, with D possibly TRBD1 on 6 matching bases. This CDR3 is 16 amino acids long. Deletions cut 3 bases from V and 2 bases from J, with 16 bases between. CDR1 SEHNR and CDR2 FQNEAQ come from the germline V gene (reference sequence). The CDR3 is CASSFTQGRRQETQYF. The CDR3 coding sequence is TGTGCCAGCAGCTTCACGCAGGGGAGAAGGCAAGAGACCCAGTACTTC.

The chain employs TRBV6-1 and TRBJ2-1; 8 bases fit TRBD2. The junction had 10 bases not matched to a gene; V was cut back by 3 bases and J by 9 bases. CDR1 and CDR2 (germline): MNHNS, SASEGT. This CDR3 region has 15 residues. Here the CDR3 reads CASSDPGLGSIEQFF. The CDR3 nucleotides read TGTGCCAGCAGTGATCCGGGACTAGGGTCCATTGAGCAGTTCTTC.

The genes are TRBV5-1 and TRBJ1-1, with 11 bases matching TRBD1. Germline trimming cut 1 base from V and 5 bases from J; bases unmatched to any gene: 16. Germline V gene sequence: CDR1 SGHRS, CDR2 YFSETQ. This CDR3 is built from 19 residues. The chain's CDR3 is CASSLPRRLDRGRWTEAFF. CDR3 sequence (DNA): TGCGCCAGCAGCTTGCCCCGACGACTGGACAGGGGGCGTTGGACTGAAGCTTTCTTT.

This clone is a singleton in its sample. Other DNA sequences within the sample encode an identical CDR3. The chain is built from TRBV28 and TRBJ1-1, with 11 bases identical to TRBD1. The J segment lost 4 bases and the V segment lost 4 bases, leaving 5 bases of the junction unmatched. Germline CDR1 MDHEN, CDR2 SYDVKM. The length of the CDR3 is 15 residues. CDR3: CASSSGQGAPTEAFF. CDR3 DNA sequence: TGTGCCAGCAGTTCCGGACAGGGGGCCCCCACTGAAGCTTTCTTT.